The source of this TCR beta chain is a study of shared clonotypes between healthy human individuals. General observations from the study: Generation of non-shared clonotypes was less probable than generation of clonotypes shared by all four donors.

A note on this clone: Antigen unknown.

Germline CDR1 and CDR2: MRHNA and SNTAGT. The CDR3 has 15 amino acids. V lost 2 bases and J lost 7; bases outside the gene matches: 7. The authors divided CD4+ cells into CD45RA+ naive and CD45RA-negative memory subsets. Using immunoSEQ multiplex PCR, the repertoire was profiled, and TCRdb retains in-frame clones only, with some absent. This sample has some 2 million clones; around 95% occur once, and the top ten carry 0.13%. The rearrangement links TRBV6-4 to TRBJ2-1, with 8 bases that match TRBD2. Sequences were obtained from naive CD4+ T cells sorted from blood. The subset is: CD45RA+ positively selected. The receptor's source is a man younger than 35 in good health. The CDR3 nucleotides read TGTGCCAGCAGTGACCGCCCGGGGGGGATGAATGAGCAGTTCTTC. Translation gives CASSDRPGGMNEQFF.